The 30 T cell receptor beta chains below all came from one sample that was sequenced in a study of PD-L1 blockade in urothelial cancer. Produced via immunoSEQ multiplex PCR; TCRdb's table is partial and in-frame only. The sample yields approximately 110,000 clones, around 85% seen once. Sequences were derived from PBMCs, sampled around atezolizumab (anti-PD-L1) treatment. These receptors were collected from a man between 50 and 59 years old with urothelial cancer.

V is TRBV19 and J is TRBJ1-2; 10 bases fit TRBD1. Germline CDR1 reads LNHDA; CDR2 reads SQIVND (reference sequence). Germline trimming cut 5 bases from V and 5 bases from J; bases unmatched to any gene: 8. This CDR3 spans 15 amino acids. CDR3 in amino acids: CASSLRTGGVYGYTF. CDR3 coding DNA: TGTGCCAGTAGTCTGAGGACAGGGGGAGTGTATGGCTACACCTTC. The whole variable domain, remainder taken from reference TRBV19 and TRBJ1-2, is DGGITQSPKYLFRKEGQNVTLSCEQNLNHDAMYWYRQDPGQGLRLIYYSQIVNDFQKGDIAEGYSVSREKKESFPLTVTSAQKNPTAFYLCASSLRTGGVYGYTFGSGTRLTVV.

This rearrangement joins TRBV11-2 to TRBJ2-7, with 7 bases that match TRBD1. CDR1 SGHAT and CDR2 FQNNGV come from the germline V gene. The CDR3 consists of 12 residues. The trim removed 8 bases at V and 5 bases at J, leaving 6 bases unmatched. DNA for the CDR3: TGTGCCAGCGGGCAAACAGGGGACGAGCAGTACTTC. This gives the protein CASGQTGDEQYF.

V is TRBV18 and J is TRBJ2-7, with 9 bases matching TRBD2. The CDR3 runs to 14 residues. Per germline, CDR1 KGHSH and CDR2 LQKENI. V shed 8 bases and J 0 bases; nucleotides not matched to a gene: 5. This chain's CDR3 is CASTSTSGSYEQYF. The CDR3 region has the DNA TGTGCCAGCACCTCGACTAGCGGCTCCTACGAGCAGTACTTC.

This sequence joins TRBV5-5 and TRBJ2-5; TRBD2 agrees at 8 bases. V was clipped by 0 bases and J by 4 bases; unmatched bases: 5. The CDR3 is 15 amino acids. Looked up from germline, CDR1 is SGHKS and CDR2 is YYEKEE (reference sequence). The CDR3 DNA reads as TGTGCCAGCAGCTTGGGTGATAGCGGGATAGAGACCCAGTACTTC. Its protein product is CASSLGDSGIETQYF.

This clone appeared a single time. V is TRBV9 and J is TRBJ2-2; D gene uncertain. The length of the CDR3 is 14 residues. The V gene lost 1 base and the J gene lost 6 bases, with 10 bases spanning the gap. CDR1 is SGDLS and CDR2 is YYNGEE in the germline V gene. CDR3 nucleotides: TGTGCCAGCAGCGTAACCTACTCTCCCGGGGAGCTGTTTTTT. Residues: CASSVTYSPGELFF.

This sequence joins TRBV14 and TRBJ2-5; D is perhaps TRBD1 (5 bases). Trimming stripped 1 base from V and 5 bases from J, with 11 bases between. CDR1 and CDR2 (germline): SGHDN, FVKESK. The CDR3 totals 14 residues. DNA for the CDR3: TGTGCCAGCAGCCAAGTTGGGGCAGGGGAGACCCAGTACTTC. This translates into CASSQVGAGETQYF.

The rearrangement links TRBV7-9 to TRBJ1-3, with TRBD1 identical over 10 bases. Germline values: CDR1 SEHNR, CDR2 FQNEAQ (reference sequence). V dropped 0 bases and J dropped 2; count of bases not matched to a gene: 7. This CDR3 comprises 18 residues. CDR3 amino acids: CASSLAGTGAKTGNTIYF. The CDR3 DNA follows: TGTGCCAGCAGCTTAGCCGGGACAGGGGCGAAAACTGGAAACACCATATATTTT. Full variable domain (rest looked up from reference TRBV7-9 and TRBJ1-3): DTGVSQNPRHKITKRGQNVTFRCDPISEHNRLYWYRQTLGQGPEFLTYFQNEAQLEKSRLLSDRFSAERPKGSFSTLEIQRTEQGDSAMYLCASSLAGTGAKTGNTIYFGEGSWLTVV.

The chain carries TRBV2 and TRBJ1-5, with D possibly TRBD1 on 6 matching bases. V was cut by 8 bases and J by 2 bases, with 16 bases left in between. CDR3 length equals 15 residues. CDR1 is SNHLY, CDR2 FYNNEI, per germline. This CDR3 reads CASSHRTAGNQPQHF. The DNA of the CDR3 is TGTGCCAGCTCTCACCGGACAGCGGGCAATCAGCCCCAGCATTTT. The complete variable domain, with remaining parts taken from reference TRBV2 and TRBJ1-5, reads EPEVTQTPSHQVTQMGQEVILRCVPISNHLYFYWYRQILGQKVEFLVSFYNNEISEKSEIFDDQFSVERPDGSNFTLKIRSTKLEDSAMYFCASSHRTAGNQPQHFGDGTRLSIL.

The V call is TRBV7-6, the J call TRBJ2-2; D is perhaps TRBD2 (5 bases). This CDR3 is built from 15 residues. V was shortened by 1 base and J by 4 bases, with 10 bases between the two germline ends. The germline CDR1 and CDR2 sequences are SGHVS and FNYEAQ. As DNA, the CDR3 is TGTGCCAGCAGCTTAGGTGGGAGCCGCACCGGGGAGCTGTTTTTT. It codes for CASSLGGSRTGELFF.

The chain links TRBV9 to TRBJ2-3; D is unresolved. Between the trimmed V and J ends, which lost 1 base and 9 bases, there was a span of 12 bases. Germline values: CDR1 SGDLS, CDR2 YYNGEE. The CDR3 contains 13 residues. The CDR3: CASSVSDTGTQYF. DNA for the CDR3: TGTGCCAGCAGCGTAAGTGACACCGGCACGCAGTATTTT.

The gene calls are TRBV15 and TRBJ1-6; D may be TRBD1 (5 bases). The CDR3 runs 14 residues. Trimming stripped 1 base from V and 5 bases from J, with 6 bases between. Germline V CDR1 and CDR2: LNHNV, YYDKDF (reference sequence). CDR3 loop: CATSRGRDNSPLHF. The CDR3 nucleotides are TGTGCCACCAGCAGAGGCAGGGATAATTCACCCCTCCACTTT.

The DNA for the CDR3 is TGTGCCAGTAGTATAGGCCCCCGAGACAGGGGGCGAGGGGATGAGCAGTTCTTC. As protein: CASSIGPRDRGRGDEQFF. This chain links TRBV19 with TRBJ2-1; 10 bases are a match to TRBD1. Trimming cost V 1 base and J 8 bases; bases outside gene matches: 14. The CDR3 is 18 amino acids. Germline lookup yields CDR1 LNHDA and CDR2 SQIVND (reference sequence).

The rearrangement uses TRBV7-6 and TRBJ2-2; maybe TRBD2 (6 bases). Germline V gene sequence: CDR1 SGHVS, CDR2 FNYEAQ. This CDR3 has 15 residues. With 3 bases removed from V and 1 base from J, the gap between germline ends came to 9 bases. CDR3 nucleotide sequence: TGTGCCAGCAGCTTCCAGGGAGGGAACACCGGGGAGCTGTTTTTT. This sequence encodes CASSFQGGNTGELFF.

The CDR3 spells CASSFSYSYEQYF. Written as DNA, the CDR3 is TGTGCCAGCAGTTTCAGTTATTCCTACGAGCAGTACTTC. V gene TRBV7-9 combines with J gene TRBJ2-7, with D uncertain. CDR1 is SEHNR, CDR2 FQNEAQ, per germline (reference sequence). The CDR3 is 13 amino acids. Deletions cut 6 bases from V and 1 base from J, with 10 bases between.

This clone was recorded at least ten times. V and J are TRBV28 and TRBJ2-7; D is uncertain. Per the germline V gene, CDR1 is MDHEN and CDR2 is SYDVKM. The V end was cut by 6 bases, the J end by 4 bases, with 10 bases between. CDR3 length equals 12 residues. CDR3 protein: CASSYQSYEQYF. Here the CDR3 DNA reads TGTGCCAGCAGCTACCAATCATACGAGCAGTACTTC.

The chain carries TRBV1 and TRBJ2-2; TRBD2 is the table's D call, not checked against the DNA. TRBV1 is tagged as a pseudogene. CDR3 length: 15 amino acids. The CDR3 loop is CTSSRRTSGIGELFF. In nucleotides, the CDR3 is TGCACCAGCAGCCGTAGGACTAGCGGCATCGGGGAGCTGTTTTTT.

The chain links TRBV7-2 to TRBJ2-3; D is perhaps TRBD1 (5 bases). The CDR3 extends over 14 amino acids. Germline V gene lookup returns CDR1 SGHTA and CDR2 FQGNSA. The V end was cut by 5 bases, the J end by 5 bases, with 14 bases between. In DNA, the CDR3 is TGTGCCAGCAGCGACAGTCTGACTGGAGATACGCAGTATTTT. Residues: CASSDSLTGDTQYF.

In DNA, the CDR3 is TGTGCCAGCAGTGACGGGACTGAGACCTACGAGCAGTACTTC. Encoded protein: CASSDGTETYEQYF. The chain has TRBV2 and TRBJ2-7, with D possibly being TRBD2 (6 bases). This CDR3 has 14 residues. CDR1 is SNHLY, CDR2 FYNNEI, per germline. V dropped 3 bases and J dropped 2 bases, with 11 bases sitting between them.

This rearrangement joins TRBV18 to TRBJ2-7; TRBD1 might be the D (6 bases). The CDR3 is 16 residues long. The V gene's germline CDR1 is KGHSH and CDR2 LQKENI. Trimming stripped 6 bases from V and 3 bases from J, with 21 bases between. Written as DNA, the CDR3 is TGTGCCAGCTCGCCGACACTGACAGGAGGCCACTACGAGCAGTACTTC. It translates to CASSPTLTGGHYEQYF.

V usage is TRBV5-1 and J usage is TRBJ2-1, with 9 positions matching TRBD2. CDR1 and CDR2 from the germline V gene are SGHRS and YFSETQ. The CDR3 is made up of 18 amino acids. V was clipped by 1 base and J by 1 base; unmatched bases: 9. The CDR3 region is CASSLRLAAERSYNEQFF. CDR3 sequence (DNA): TGCGCCAGCAGCTTGAGACTAGCGGCCGAAAGATCCTACAATGAGCAGTTCTTC.

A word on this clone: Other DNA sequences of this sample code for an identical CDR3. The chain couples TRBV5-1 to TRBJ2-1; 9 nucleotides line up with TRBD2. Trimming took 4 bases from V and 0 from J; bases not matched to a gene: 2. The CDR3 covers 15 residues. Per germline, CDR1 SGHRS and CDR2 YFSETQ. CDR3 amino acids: CASSLSGSSYNEQFF. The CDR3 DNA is TGCGCCAGCAGCCTTAGCGGGAGCTCCTACAATGAGCAGTTCTTC.

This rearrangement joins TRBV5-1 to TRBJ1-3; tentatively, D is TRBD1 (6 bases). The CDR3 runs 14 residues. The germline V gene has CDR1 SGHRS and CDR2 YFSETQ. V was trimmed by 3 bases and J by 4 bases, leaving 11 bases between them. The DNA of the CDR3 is TGCGCCAGCAGCTCTACAGGGCGGGGAAACACCATATATTTT. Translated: CASSSTGRGNTIYF.

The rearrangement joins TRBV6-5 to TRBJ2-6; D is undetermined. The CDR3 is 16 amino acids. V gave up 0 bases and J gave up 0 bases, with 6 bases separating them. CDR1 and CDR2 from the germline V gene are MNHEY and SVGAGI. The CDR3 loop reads CASSYSEDSGANVLTF. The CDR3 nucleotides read TGTGCCAGCAGTTACTCTGAGGACTCTGGGGCCAACGTCCTGACTTTC.

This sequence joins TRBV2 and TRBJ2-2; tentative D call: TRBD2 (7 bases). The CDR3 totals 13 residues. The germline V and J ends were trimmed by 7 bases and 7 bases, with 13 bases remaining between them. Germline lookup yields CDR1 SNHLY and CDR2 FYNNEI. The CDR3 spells CASKPGGNGELFF. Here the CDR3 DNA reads TGTGCCAGCAAACCGGGGGGCAACGGGGAGCTGTTTTTT. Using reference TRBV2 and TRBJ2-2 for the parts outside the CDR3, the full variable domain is EPEVTQTPSHQVTQMGQEVILRCVPISNHLYFYWYRQILGQKVEFLVSFYNNEISEKSEIFDDQFSVERPDGSNFTLKIRSTKLEDSAMYFCASKPGGNGELFFGEGSRLTVL.

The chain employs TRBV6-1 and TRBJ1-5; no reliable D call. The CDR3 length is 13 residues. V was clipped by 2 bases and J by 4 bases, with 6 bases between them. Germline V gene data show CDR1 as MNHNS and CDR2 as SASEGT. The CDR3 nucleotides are TGTGCCAGCAGTGAACCCCAGAATCAGCCCCAGCATTTT. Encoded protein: CASSEPQNQPQHF.

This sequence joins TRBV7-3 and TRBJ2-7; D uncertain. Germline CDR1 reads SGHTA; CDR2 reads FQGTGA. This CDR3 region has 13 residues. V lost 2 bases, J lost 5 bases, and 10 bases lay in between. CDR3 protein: CASSLQDGDEQYF. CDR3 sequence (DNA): TGTGCCAGCAGCTTACAAGATGGAGACGAGCAGTACTTC.

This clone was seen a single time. CDR3 sequence (DNA): TGTGCCAGCAGCGCGACTAGCGGGGCCTACGAGCAGTACTTC. As protein: CASSATSGAYEQYF. The genes are TRBV11-2 and TRBJ2-7; 11 bases line up with TRBD2. Germline CDR1 is SGHAT and CDR2 is FQNNGV. The junction had 2 bases not matched to a gene; V was cut back by 5 bases and J by 2 bases. This CDR3 region has 14 residues.

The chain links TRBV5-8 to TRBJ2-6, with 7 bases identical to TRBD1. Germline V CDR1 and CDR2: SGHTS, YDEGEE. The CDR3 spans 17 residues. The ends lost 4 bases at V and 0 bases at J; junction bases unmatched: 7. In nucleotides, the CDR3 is TGTGCCAGCAGCGGGACCGGGACAGCCTCTGGGGCCAACGTCCTGACTTTC. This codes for CASSGTGTASGANVLTF. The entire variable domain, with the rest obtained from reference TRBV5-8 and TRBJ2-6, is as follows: EAGVTQSPTHLIKTRGQQATLRCSPISGHTSVYWYQQALGLGLQFLLWYDEGEERNRGNFPPRFSGRQFPNYSSELNVNALELEDSALYLCASSGTGTASGANVLTFGAGSRLTVL.

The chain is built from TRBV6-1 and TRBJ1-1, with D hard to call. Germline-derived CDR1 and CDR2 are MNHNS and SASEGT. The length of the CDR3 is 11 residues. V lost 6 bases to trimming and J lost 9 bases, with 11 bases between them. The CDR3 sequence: CASRFNRKAFF. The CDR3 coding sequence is TGTGCCAGCAGGTTTAATAGAAAAGCTTTCTTT.

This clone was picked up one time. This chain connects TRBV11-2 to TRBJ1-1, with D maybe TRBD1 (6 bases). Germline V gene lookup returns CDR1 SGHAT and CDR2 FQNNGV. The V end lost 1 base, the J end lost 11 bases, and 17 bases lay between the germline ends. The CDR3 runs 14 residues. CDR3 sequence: CASSLGGQGIGAFF. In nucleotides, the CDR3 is TGTGCCAGCAGCTTAGGAGGCCAGGGGATCGGGGCTTTCTTT.